The 20 T cell receptor beta chains presented below share a single source sample, sequenced in a study of glioma-infiltrating T cells after dendritic cell vaccination. The data were produced by immunoSEQ multiplex PCR, yet TCRdb's version contains in-frame clones alone and is incomplete. The table has about 50,000 clones, approximately 85% seen once. The source was blood, collected before dendritic cell vaccination. These receptors were obtained from a human donor with glioblastoma.

V and J are TRBV4-1 and TRBJ1-4; D call uncertain. The germline V and J ends were trimmed by 0 bases and 1 base, with 6 bases remaining between them. The CDR3 loop spans 15 amino acids. Germline lookup yields CDR1 MGHRA and CDR2 YSYEKL. CDR3 bases: TGCGCCAGCAGCCAAGAATACAGAACTAATGAAAAACTGTTTTTT. It translates to CASSQEYRTNEKLFF.

The count of this clone is one. J is TRBJ2-7 and V is TRBV19, with 7 positions matching TRBD2. The CDR3 is 15 amino acids. Trimming took 5 bases from V and 0 from J; bases not matched to a gene: 7. CDR1 LNHDA and CDR2 SQIVND come from the germline V gene (reference sequence). The chain's CDR3 is CASSPGGGPSYEQYF. The CDR3 bases are TGTGCCAGTAGTCCAGGCGGGGGACCCTCCTACGAGCAGTACTTC.

In regard to this clone: One end of the junction fails to match germline, which may point to a read error. This rearrangement joins TRBV7-9 to TRBJ2-5, with 9 bases identical to TRBD1. The germline gives CDR1 SEHNR, CDR2 FQNEAQ (reference sequence). The CDR3 consists of 14 residues. The CDR3 loop reads CARSSEGQGKTQYF. The CDR3 nucleotides read TGTGCCCGCAGCTCAGAAGGACAGGGGAAGACCCAGTACTTC.

The J gene is TRBJ1-1, the V gene TRBV7-2, with D perhaps matching TRBD1 (5 bases). From germline, CDR1 is SGHTA and CDR2 FQGNSA. Trimming stripped 5 bases from V and 4 bases from J, with 17 bases between. This CDR3 is 15 amino acids long. As DNA, the CDR3 is TGTGCCAGCAGCAAAGCGCAGTCCAGGGTCACTGAAGCTTTCTTT. It codes for CASSKAQSRVTEAFF. Variable domain in full (rest from reference TRBV7-2 and TRBJ1-1): GAGVSQSPSNKVTEKGKDVELRCDPISGHTALYWYRQSLGQGLEFLIYFQGNSAPDKSGLPSDRFSAERTGGSVSTLTIQRTQQEDSAVYLCASSKAQSRVTEAFFGQGTRLTVV.

V gene TRBV13 combines with J gene TRBJ2-7; D gene ambiguous. The CDR3 contains 11 residues. CDR1 and CDR2 (germline): PRHDT, FYEKMQ (reference sequence). Trimming removed 5 bases from V and 7 bases from J, with 9 bases in between. In DNA form, the CDR3 reads TGTGCCAGCAGCGGCCGATGGGAGCAGTACTTC. Protein: CASSGRWEQYF. Based on the CDR3 plus reference TRBV13 and TRBJ2-7, the full variable domain is AAGVIQSPRHLIKEKRETATLKCYPIPRHDTVYWYQQGPGQDPQFLISFYEKMQSDKGSIPDRFSAQQFSDYHSELNMSSLELGDSALYFCASSGRWEQYFGPGTRLTVT.

This chain links TRBV5-1 with TRBJ2-3; tentative D call: TRBD2 (5 bases). Germline V gene sequence: CDR1 SGHRS, CDR2 YFSETQ. The CDR3 consists of 14 residues. The germline V and J ends were trimmed by 6 bases and 2 bases, with 13 bases remaining between them. The CDR3 DNA sequence: TGCGCCAGCATCGACTACCCCATCACAGATACGCAGTATTTT. The encoded protein is CASIDYPITDTQYF.

With respect to this clone: An end of the junction does not agree with germline; a read error may underlie this. The gene calls are TRBV29-1 and TRBJ1-1; D is uncertain. The length of the CDR3 is 12 residues. Germline CDR1 reads SQVTM; CDR2 reads ANQGSEA. CDR3 sequence (DNA): TGCAGCGTAACTCCGGGAAAGGGAAGAGAGATCTTT. Translating gives CSVTPGKGREIF.

The rearrangement links TRBV11-2 to TRBJ1-1, with D tentatively TRBD1 (5 bases). This CDR3 spans 13 amino acids. Looked up from germline, CDR1 is SGHAT and CDR2 is FQNNGV. Deletions cut 7 bases from V and 10 bases from J, with 19 bases between. The CDR3 DNA is TGTGCCAGCACCAACTTGGGATGGGGGGGAGCTTTCTTT. Translated: CASTNLGWGGAFF.

The chain couples TRBV27 to TRBJ1-5; 7 bases map to TRBD1. Germline values: CDR1 MNHEY, CDR2 SMNVEV (reference sequence). This CDR3 has 15 residues. The V segment lost 8 bases and the J segment 1 base; nucleotides outside the gene matches: 8. As DNA, the CDR3 is TGTGCCAGCTGGCCTACACAGGGGAGCAATCAGCCCCAGCATTTT. Its protein is CASWPTQGSNQPQHF.

The chain joins TRBV29-1 to TRBJ1-4; 7 bases are a match to TRBD1. The V segment lost 6 bases and the J segment 8 bases; nucleotides outside the gene matches: 9. In germline, CDR1 is SQVTM, CDR2 ANQGSEA. The CDR3 is 13 amino acids. The CDR3 loop is CSVRRDSSEKLFF. CDR3 coding DNA: TGCAGCGTCCGACGGGACAGTAGCGAAAAACTGTTTTTT.

The CDR3 region has the DNA TGTGCCAGCAGCGCCGCCGCGGGGGGCACTGAAGCTTTCTTT. Translated, it gives CASSAAAGGTEAFF. The chain is built from TRBV9 and TRBJ1-1, with D possibly being TRBD1 (5 bases). The CDR3 runs 14 residues. Germline CDR1 and CDR2: SGDLS and YYNGEE. V dropped 3 bases and J dropped 4 bases, with 13 bases sitting between them.

The chain couples TRBV7-2 to TRBJ2-5; no definite D call. The CDR3 extends over 13 amino acids. V lost 0 bases to trimming and J lost 2 bases, with 4 bases between them. Looked up from germline, CDR1 is SGHTA and CDR2 is FQGNSA. CDR3 DNA sequence: TGTGCCAGCAGCTTAGCTAGACAAGAGACCCAGTACTTC. This gives the protein CASSLARQETQYF.

This clone was observed once. The chain carries TRBV5-1 and TRBJ1-1, with D perhaps matching TRBD1 (6 bases). The V end lost 0 bases, the J end lost 5 bases, and 8 bases lay between the germline ends. This CDR3 region has 13 residues. CDR1 and CDR2 (germline): SGHRS, YFSETQ. CDR3 amino acids: CASSLVTGTEAFF. For the CDR3, the DNA is TGCGCCAGCAGCTTGGTAACAGGGACTGAAGCTTTCTTT.

The chain employs TRBV7-9 and TRBJ1-6; 7 positions agree with TRBD1. The CDR3 has 18 residues. The germline V gene has CDR1 SEHNR and CDR2 FQNEAQ (reference sequence). V shed 6 bases and J 5 bases; nucleotides not matched to a gene: 16. CDR3 in DNA: TGTGCCAGCAGTCATCCCAGGGGGTTGAGAGAGGATAATTCACCCCTCCACTTT. It is translated as CASSHPRGLREDNSPLHF.

The chain uses TRBV18 and TRBJ2-7, with D maybe TRBD2 (5 bases). This CDR3 has 14 residues. Trimming left V 3 bases short and J 3 bases short, with 12 bases between. CDR1 and CDR2 from the germline V gene are KGHSH and LQKENI. The CDR3: CASSPRTSSYEQYF. CDR3 DNA: TGTGCCAGCTCACCTCGGACTTCCAGCTACGAGCAGTACTTC.

The chain is built from TRBV6-1 and TRBJ2-6, with TRBD1 identical over 8 bases. CDR1 and CDR2 (germline): MNHNS, SASEGT. The CDR3 totals 15 residues. J was trimmed by 2 bases and V by 4 bases; bases with no gene match: 1. In DNA form, the CDR3 reads TGTGCCAGCAGTGCACAGGGGGCTGGGGCCAACGTCCTGACTTTC. Translated: CASSAQGAGANVLTF.

The chain uses TRBV11-2 and TRBJ2-1; tentatively, D is TRBD1 (6 bases). The CDR3 has 13 amino acids. Deletions cut 5 bases from V and 8 bases from J, with 13 bases between. Germline CDR1 and CDR2: SGHAT and FQNNGV. The CDR3 protein is CASSTDRLDEQFF. In DNA form, the CDR3 reads TGTGCCAGCAGCACCGACAGGTTGGATGAGCAGTTCTTC.

The chain is built from TRBV6-1 and TRBJ2-2, with 7 bases identical to TRBD1. The CDR3 length is 12 residues. Germline-derived CDR1 and CDR2 are MNHNS and SASEGT. Unmatched junction bases numbered 3, after V lost 10 bases and J lost 4 bases. The CDR3 spells CATDRATGELFF. The CDR3 bases are TGTGCCACCGACAGGGCCACCGGGGAGCTGTTTTTT.

The CDR3 here is CASSDRLRGYGYTF. In DNA form, the CDR3 reads TGTGCCAGCAGTGACAGGCTTCGGGGCTATGGCTACACCTTC. The chain joins TRBV2 to TRBJ1-2, with unresolved D. The CDR3 has 14 residues. V was clipped by 3 bases and J by 4 bases, with 12 bases between them. CDR1 and CDR2 from the germline V gene are SNHLY and FYNNEI.

The V gene is TRBV9, the J gene TRBJ2-3; D might be TRBD2 (6 bases). From germline, CDR1 is SGDLS and CDR2 YYNGEE. V was pared by 3 bases and J by 4 bases, with 24 bases between. This CDR3 region has 18 residues. DNA for the CDR3: TGTGCCAGCAGCGGTAGTCTTTCCGGCGGGACGATGCCAGATACGCAGTATTTT. Translated: CASSGSLSGGTMPDTQYF.